One T cell receptor beta chain is described in this entry. This clone was detected only once. It has no known antigen specificity. No per-base quality is available; no much larger clone lies one base away. Library preparation used the immunoSEQ multiplex PCR assay. Rearranged TCR beta chain sequences were amplified with the hsTCRB Kit following the manufacturer's protocol. Sequencing of TCRB libraries was carried out on an Illumina MiSeq. Turning to the authors' computational methods: The proprietary platform of the kit vendor was used for demultiplexing, trimming and gene mapping. Imported from immuneACCESS, the table was reduced by TCRdb to in-frame sequences with V and J called. These copies leave out some clones; in studies compared against another copy, an unresolved V gene accounts for under half, and the cause of the remainder is not known. Clonal size and the V and J genes are those of that table, whereas D and trimming came from the DNA. In this sample the table shows about 68,000 clones, more than 70% of which occur a single time. The ten largest clones represent about 12% of the sample.

Interpreted using the paper, the time point label stands for: week 35, safety follow-up. Each vaccine dose, consisting of 300 ug of a 20-mer mutant IDH1 peptide in Montanide, was administered subcutaneously with topical imiquimod. Patients were given eight vaccinations, in weeks 1, 3, 5, 7, 11, 15, 19 and 23, which matched visits V03 through V10. Donors had newly diagnosed WHO grade 3 or 4 IDH1-mutant astrocytomas with loss of nuclear ATRX. The samples were drawn from NOA16, a multicentre, single-arm, open-label phase I trial in Germany that tested a mutant IDH1 peptide vaccine in humans for the first time. Genomic DNA for TCRB sequencing was isolated from EDTA blood with the DNeasy Blood and Tissue Kit. The data derive from a study of a mutant IDH1 vaccine in newly diagnosed glioma (dated by TCRdb to 2020 to 2022). In terms of the full investigation: Vaccination was initiated 4-6 weeks after radiotherapy alone, or concurrently with temozolomide cycles in the chemotherapy-containing groups. Of the 30 to 35 treated patients, approximately 60% were male and about 40% were female, and a mean age of approximately 40 years was recorded. The week-35 safety follow-up was designated visit V12, and the week-47 end of study was designated visit V13. Peripheral blood was drawn at six visits: V03 (baseline), V05, V07, V10, V12 and V13. Prior to enrollment, standard therapy consisting of radiotherapy alone, temozolomide alone, or radiochemotherapy with temozolomide had been administered to patients, with the combination being received by most patients. For exploratory analyses, longitudinal TCRB deep sequencing was carried out in about two dozen treated patients wherever samples were available.

Paper-wide results and their limitations: Availability determined which PBMC samples were chosen for TCRB deep sequencing. No apparent relationship was observed between pseudoprogression and alterations in the top peripheral T cell clonotypes detected by TCRB sequencing. Immune responses induced by the vaccine were seen in approximately 93% of patients across multiple MHC alleles. According to the authors, sample limitations meant that analyses of patient blood samples could not be reproduced.

The receptor was isolated from a man younger than 30 with glioma. The source material was PBMCs, sampled from a glioma patient whose treatment included an IDH1 peptide vaccine.

For the CDR3, the sequence is CASSPTDISLNTEAFF. At the DNA level, the sequence is TGTGCCAGCAGCCCAACGGACATTTCTTTGAACACTGAAGCTTTCTTT. The rearranged segments are TRBV7-9 and TRBJ1-1; matching of 5 bases hints at TRBD1 as the D gene. Its CDR3 holds 16 amino acids, cysteine through phenylalanine. The read is trimmed to its CDR3 DNA, 48 bases read in frame from base 1. From a lookup of the germline V gene (reference sequence), CDR1 and CDR2 are SEHNR and FQNEAQ. V is reduced by 5 bases and J by 0 bases, leaving a spacing of 16 bases between them. The full variable domain, completed from the reference TRBV7-9 and TRBJ1-1 proteins outside the CDR3, reads DTGVSQNPRHKITKRGQNVTFRCDPISEHNRLYWYRQTLGQGPEFLTYFQNEAQLEKSRLLSDRFSAERPKGSFSTLEIQRTEQGDSAMYLCASSPTDISLNTEAFFGQGTRLTVV.